This T cell receptor beta chain was identified in a study of blood T cell repertoires in COVID-19. Study details: Specimens from acute and convalescent COVID-19 originated in the United States, Italy and Spain. PBMCs, B-cell-depleted T cells, or T cells were the source of the cDNA or gDNA that made up the material.

Original processing notes: Nucleated cell counts were estimated from reference gene primer amplification. Generated by immunoSEQ multiplex PCR, the TCRdb table keeps only in-frame clones and is missing some. V, J and clone size reflect that table, while D and trimming were determined from the DNA. The sample lists some 220,000 clones, roughly 80% occurring once. The CDR3 extends over 14 amino acids. CDR1 and CDR2 from the germline V gene are MNHEY and SVGAGI. The ends lost 6 bases at V and 3 bases at J; junction bases unmatched: 5. The TCR comes from a woman between 65 and 79 years old with acute or convalescent COVID-19. The chain couples TRBV6-5 to TRBJ2-7, with 10 bases lining up with TRBD1. The sequencing sample was made of peripheral blood. The CDR3 DNA sequence: TGTGCCAGCAGCCAGGACAGGGGGAACTACGAGCAGTACTTC. It translates to CASSQDRGNYEQYF.